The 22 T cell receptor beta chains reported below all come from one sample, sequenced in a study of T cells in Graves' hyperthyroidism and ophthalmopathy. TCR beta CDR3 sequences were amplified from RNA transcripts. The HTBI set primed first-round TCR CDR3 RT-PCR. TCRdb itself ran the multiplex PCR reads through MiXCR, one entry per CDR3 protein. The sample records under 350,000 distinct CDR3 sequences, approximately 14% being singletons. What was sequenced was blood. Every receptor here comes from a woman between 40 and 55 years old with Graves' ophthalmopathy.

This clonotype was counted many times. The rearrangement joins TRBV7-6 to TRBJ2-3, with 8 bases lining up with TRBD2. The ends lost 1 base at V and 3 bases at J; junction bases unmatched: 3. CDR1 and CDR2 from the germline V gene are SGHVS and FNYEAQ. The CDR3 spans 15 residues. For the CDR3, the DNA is TGTGCCAGCAGCTTAGAGCGGGAGTTGACAGATACGCAGTATTTT. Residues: CASSLERELTDTQYF.

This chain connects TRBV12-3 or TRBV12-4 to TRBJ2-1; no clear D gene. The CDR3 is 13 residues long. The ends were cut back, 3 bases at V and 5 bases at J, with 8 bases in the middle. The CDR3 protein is CASSLLLNNEQFF. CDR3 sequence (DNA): TGTGCCAGCAGTTTGTTACTGAACAATGAGCAGTTCTTC.

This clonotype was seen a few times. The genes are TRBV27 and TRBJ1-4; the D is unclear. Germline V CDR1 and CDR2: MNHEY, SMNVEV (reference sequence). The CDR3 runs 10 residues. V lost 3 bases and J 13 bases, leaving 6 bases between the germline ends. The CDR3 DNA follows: TGTGCCAGCAGTTTCTCCGGACTGTTTTTT. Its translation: CASSFSGLFF.

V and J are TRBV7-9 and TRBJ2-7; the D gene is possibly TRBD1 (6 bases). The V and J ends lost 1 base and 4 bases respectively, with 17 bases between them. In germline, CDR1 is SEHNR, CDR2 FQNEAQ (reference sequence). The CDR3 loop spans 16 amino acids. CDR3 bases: TGTGCCAGCAGCTTAGAGGGCACCGACAGGAGGTACGAGCAGTACTTC. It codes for CASSLEGTDRRYEQYF.

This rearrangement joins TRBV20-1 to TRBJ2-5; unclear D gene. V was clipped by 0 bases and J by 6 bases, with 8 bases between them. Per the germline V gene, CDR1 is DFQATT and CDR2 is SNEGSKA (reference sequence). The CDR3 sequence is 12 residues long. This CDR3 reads CSARDGWKTQYF. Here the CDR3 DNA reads TGCAGTGCTAGAGATGGGTGGAAGACCCAGTACTTC.

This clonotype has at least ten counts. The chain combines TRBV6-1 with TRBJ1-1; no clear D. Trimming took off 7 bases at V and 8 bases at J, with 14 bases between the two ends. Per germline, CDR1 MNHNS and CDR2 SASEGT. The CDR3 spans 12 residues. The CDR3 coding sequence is TGTGCCAGCATGGGGAGTCGTACAGAAGCTTTCTTT. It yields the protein CASMGSRTEAFF.

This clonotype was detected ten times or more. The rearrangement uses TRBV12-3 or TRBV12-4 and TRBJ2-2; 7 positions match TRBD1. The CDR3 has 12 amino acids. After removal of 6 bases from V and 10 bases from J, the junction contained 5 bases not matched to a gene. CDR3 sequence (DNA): TGTGCCAGCAGCCCCAGGGGGACGGAGCTGTTTTTT. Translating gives CASSPRGTELFF.

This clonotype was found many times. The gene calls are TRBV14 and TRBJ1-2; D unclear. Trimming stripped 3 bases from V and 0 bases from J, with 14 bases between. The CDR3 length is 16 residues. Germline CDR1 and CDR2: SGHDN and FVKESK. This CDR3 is CASSQYKTTANYGYTF. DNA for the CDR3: TGTGCCAGCAGCCAGTACAAGACGACTGCTAACTATGGCTACACCTTC.

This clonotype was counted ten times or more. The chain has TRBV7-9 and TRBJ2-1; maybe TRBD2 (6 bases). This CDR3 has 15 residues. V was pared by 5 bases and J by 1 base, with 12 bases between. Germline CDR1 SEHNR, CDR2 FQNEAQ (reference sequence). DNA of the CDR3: TGTGCCAGCAGCGCGTCCGGGAGATCCTACAATGAGCAGTTCTTC. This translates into CASSASGRSYNEQFF.

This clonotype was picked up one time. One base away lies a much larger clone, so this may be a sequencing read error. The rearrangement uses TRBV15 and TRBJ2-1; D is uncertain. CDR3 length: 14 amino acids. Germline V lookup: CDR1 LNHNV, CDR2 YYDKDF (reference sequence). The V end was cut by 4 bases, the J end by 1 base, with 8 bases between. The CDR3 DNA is TGTGCCACCAGCATGGTCCATTCCTACAATGAGCAGTTCTTC. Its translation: CATSMVHSYNEQFF.

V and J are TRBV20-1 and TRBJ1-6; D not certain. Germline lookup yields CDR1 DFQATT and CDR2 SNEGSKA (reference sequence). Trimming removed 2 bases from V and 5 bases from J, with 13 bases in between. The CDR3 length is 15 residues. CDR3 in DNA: TGCAGTGCTAGACAGCGACCCGGAGATAATTCACCCCTCCACTTT. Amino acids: CSARQRPGDNSPLHF.

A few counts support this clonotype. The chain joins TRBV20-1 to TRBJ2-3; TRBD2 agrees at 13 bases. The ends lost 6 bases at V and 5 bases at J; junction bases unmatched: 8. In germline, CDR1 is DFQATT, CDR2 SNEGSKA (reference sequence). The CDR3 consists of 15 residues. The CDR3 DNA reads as TGCAGTGCCCTATCGACTAGCGGGAGGTTAGATACGCAGTATTTT. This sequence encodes CSALSTSGRLDTQYF.

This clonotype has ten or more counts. CDR3 DNA sequence: TGTGCCAGCAGTGCCGAAAGGGCCAACGTCCTGACTTTC. This encodes CASSAERANVLTF. The rearrangement uses TRBV2 and TRBJ2-6; D unresolved. The V and J ends lost 4 bases and 5 bases respectively, with 6 bases between them. The CDR3 runs 13 residues. The germline V gene has CDR1 SNHLY and CDR2 FYNNEI.

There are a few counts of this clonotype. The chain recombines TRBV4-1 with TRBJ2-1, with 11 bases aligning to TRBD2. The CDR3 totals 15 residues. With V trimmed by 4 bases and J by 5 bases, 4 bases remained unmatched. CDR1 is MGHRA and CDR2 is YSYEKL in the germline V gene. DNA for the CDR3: TGCGCCAGCAGCCCTGTAGCGGGGGGGCACAATGAGCAGTTCTTC. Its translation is CASSPVAGGHNEQFF.

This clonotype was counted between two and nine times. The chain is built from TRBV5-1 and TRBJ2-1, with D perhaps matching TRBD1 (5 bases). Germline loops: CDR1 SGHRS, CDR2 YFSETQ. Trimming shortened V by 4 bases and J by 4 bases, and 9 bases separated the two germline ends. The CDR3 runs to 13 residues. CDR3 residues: CASSNTGYNEQFF. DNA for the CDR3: TGCGCCAGCAGCAATACAGGTTACAATGAGCAGTTCTTC.

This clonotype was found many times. The CDR3 protein is CATSDHDSYSNQPQHF. CDR3 DNA: TGTGCCACCAGTGACCATGACAGCTATAGCAATCAGCCCCAGCATTTT. The chain employs TRBV24-1 and TRBJ1-5; D may be TRBD1 (5 bases). The CDR3 is 16 residues long. The ends were cut back, 4 bases at V and 0 bases at J, with 12 bases in the middle. Germline lookup yields CDR1 KGHDR and CDR2 SFDVKD.

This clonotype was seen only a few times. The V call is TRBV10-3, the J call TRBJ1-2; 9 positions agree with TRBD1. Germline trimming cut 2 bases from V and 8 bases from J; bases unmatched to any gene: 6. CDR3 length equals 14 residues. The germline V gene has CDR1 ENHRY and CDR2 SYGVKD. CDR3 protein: CAISEGQGIKGYTF. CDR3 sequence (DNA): TGTGCCATCAGTGAGGGACAGGGGATTAAAGGCTACACCTTC.

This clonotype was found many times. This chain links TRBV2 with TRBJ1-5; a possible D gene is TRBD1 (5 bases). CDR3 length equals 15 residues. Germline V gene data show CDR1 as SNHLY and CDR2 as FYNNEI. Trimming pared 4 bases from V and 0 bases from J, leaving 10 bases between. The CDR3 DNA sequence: TGTGCCAGCAGTGTCGGGGACGGTAGCAATCAGCCCCAGCATTTT. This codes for CASSVGDGSNQPQHF.

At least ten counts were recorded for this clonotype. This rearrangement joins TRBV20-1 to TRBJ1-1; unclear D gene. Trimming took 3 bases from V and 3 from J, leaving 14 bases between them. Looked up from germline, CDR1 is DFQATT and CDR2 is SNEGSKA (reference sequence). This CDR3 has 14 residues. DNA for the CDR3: TGCAGTGCTAGGGACGGATGGAGTTACACTGAAGCTTTCTTT. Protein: CSARDGWSYTEAFF.

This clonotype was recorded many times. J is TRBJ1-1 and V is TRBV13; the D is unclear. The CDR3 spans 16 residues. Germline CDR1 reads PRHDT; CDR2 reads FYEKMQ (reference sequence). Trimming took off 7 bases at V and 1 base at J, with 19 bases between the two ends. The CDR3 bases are TGTGCCAGCACCATCGATGGGGAAGTCCCGAACACTGAAGCTTTCTTT. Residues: CASTIDGEVPNTEAFF. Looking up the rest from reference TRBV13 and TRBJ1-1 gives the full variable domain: AAGVIQSPRHLIKEKRETATLKCYPIPRHDTVYWYQQGPGQDPQFLISFYEKMQSDKGSIPDRFSAQQFSDYHSELNMSSLELGDSALYFCASTIDGEVPNTEAFFGQGTRLTVV.

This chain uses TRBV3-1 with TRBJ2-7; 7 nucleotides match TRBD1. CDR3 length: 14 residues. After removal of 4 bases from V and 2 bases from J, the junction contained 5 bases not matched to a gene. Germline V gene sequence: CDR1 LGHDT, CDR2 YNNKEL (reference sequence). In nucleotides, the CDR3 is TGTGCCAGCAGCCCCTACGACAGGGCCTACGAGCAGTACTTC. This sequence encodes CASSPYDRAYEQYF.

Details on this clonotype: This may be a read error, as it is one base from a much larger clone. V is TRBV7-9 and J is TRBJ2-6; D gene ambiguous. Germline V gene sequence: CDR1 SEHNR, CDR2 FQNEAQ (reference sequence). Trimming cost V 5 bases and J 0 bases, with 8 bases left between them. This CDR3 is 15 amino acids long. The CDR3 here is CASSPGDSGANVLTF. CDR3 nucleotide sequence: TGTGCCAGCAGCCCTGGGGACTCTGGGGCCAACGTCCTGACTTTC. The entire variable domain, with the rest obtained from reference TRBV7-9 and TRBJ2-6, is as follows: DTGVSQNPRHKITKRGQNVTFRCDPISEHNRLYWYRQTLGQGPEFLTYFQNEAQLEKSRLLSDRFSAERPKGSFSTLEIQRTEQGDSAMYLCASSPGDSGANVLTFGAGSRLTVL.